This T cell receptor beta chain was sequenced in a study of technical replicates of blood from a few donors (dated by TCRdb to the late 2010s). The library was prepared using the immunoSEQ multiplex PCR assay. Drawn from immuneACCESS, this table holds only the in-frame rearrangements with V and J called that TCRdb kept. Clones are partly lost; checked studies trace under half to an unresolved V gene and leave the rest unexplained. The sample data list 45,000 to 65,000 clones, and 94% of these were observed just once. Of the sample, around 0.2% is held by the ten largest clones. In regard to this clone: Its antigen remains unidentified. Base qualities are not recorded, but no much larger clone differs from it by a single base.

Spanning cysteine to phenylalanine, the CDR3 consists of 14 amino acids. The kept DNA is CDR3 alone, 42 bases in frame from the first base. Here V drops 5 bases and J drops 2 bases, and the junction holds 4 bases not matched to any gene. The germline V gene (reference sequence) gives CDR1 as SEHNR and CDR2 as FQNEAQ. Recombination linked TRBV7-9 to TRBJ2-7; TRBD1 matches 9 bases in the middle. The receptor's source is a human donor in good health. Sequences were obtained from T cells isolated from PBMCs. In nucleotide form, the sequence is TGTGCCAGCAGCCGGACAGGGGAAACCTACGAGCAGTACTTC. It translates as CASSRTGETYEQYF. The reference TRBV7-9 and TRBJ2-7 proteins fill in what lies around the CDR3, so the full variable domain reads DTGVSQNPRHKITKRGQNVTFRCDPISEHNRLYWYRQTLGQGPEFLTYFQNEAQLEKSRLLSDRFSAERPKGSFSTLEIQRTEQGDSAMYLCASSRTGETYEQYFGPGTRLTVT.